This T cell receptor (beta chain) was captured in a study of blood T cell repertoires in COVID-19. Study-level background: The United States, Italy and Spain provided the acute and convalescent COVID-19 samples.

CDR1 MNHNS and CDR2 SASEGT come from the germline V gene. CDR3 length: 15 residues. V shed 1 base and J 7 bases; nucleotides not matched to a gene: 3. Sequenced by immunoSEQ multiplex PCR; TCRdb stores in-frame clones only, minus some. Of tens of thousands of clones listed, 88% are singletons. The chain employs TRBV6-1 and TRBJ1-6; 8 bases are a match to TRBD1. This TCR was sampled from a human donor in a cohort sampled during active COVID-19. Sequences were obtained from peripheral blood. CDR3: CASSEGAGGNSPLHF. CDR3 nucleotides: TGTGCCAGCAGTGAAGGGGCAGGGGGCAATTCACCCCTCCACTTT.